The present entry profiles one T cell receptor (beta chain) with its context. Its target is unknown. 13 Jbeta primers and 60 Vbeta primers were used for the PCR. Sequenced by immunoSEQ multiplex PCR; TCRdb stores in-frame clones only, minus some. The sample's table shows approximately 140,000 clones. The sample belongs to a study of cytomegalovirus exposure and HLA in healthy donors. Germline V lookup: CDR1 SGDLS, CDR2 YYNGEE. There are 16 residues in the CDR3. The V gene lost 3 bases and the J gene lost 3 bases, with 18 bases spanning the gap. Study-wide points: In a later analysis, at a false discovery rate of 0.05, roughly 17,000 TCR beta sequences matched HLA alleles. Later genetic work tied a missense DCLRE1C variant to beta-chain V and J trimming. Sequencing artifact likely explains a cluster of highly shared sequence variants. Across HLA loci, a later analysis found differing TCR association rates, with DRB1 most and HLA-C fewest.

V and J are TRBV9 and TRBJ1-2; maybe TRBD1 (6 bases). The sequence came from a woman aged 45 to 65 in good health and CMV-seronegative. Sequenced: PBMCs. The CDR3 bases are TGTGCCAGCAGCGCCGAACAGGGATCAGGGTACTATGGCTACACCTTC. Residues: CASSAEQGSGYYGYTF. The full variable domain, its missing parts supplied by reference TRBV9 and TRBJ1-2, is DSGVTQTPKHLITATGQRVTLRCSPRSGDLSVYWYQQSLDQGLQFLIQYYNGEERAKGNILERFSAQQFPDLHSELNLSSLELGDSALYFCASSAEQGSGYYGYTFGSGTRLTVV.